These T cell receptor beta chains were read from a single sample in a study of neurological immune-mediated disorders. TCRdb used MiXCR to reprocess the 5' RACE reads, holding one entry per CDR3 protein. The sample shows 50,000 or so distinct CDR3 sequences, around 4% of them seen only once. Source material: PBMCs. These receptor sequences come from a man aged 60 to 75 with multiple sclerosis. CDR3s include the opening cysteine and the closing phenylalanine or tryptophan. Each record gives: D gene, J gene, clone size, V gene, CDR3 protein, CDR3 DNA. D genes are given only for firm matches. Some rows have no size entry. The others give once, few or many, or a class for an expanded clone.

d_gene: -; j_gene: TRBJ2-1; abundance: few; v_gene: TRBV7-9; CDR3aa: CASSPSSRIEQFF; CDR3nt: TGTGCCAGCAGCCCGAGCTCGCGCATCGAGCAGTTCTTC
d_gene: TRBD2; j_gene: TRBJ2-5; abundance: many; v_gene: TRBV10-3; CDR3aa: CAVGLAEETQYF; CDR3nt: TGTGCCGTGGGCCTAGCGGAAGAGACCCAGTACTTC
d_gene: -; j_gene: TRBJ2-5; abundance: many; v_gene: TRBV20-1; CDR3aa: CSARESWRWGETQYF; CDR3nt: TGCAGTGCTAGAGAGTCCTGGAGGTGGGGGGAGACCCAGTACTTC
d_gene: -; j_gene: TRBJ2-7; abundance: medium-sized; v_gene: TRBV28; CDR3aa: CASSFYMSSYEQYF; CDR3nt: TGTGCCAGCAGTTTCTATATGAGCTCCTACGAGCAGTACTTC
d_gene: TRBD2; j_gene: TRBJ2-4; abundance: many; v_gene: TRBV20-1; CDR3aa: CSAGSPTSGGVAGIQYF; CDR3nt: TGCAGTGCTGGATCCCCGACTAGCGGGGGCGTGGCGGGCATTCAGTACTTC
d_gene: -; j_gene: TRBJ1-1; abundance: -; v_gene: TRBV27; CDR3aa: CASSLLSGMNTEAFF; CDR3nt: TGTGCCAGCAGTCTACTGTCCGGCATGAACACTGAAGCTTTCTTT
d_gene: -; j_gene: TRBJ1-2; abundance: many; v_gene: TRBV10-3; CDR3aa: CAISDPRGNGYTF; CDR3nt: TGTGCCATCAGTGATCCCAGGGGAAATGGCTACACCTTC
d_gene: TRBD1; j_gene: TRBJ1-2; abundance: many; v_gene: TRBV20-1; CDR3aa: CSANLPGQPRDGYTF; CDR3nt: TGCAGTGCTAACCTTCCGGGACAGCCTAGGGATGGCTACACCTTC
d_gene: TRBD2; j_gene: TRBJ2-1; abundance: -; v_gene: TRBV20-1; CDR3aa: CSARDPGGEWSYNEQFF; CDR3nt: TGCAGTGCTAGAGATCCCGGGGGGGAATGGTCCTACAATGAGCAGTTCTTC
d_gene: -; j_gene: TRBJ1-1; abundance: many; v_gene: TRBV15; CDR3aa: CATSRGWLNTEAFF; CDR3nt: TGTGCCACCAGCAGAGGTTGGTTGAACACTGAAGCTTTCTTT
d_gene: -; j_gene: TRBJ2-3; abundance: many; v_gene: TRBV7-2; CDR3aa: CASSFGGGVADTQYF; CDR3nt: TGTGCCAGCAGCTTCGGAGGGGGGGTGGCAGATACGCAGTATTTT
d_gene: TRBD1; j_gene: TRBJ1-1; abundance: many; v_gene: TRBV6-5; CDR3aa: CASSQGQGGISEAFF; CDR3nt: TGTGCCAGCAGTCAAGGACAGGGTGGGATTTCTGAAGCTTTCTTT
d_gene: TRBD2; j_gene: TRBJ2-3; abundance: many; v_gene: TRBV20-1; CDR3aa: CSASLLVSEGRVTDTQYF; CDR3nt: TGCAGTGCTAGCTTATTGGTATCCGAGGGGAGGGTAACAGATACGCAGTATTTT
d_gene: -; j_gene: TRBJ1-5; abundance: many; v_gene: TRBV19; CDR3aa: CASNRRGDSNQPQHF; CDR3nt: TGTGCCAGTAACCGAAGGGGGGACAGCAATCAGCCCCAGCATTTT
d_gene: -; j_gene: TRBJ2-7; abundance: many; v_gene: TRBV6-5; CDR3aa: CASSYLQGGYEQYF; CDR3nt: TGTGCCAGCAGTTACCTCCAGGGGGGGTACGAGCAGTACTTC
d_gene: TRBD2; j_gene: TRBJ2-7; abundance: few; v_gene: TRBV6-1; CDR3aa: CASSEPGLADYEQYF; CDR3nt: TGTGCCAGCAGTGAACCAGGACTAGCGGACTACGAGCAGTACTTC
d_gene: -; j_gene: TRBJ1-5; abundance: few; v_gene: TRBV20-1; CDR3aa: CSARDWDADGSNQPQHF; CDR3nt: TGCAGTGCTAGAGACTGGGACGCAGACGGTAGCAATCAGCCCCAGCATTTT
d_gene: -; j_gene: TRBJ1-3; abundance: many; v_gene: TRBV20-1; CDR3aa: CSARDLGARNTIYF; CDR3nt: TGCAGTGCTAGAGATTTAGGGGCCAGAAACACCATATATTTT
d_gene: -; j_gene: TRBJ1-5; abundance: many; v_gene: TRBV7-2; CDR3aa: CASSLASYQPQHF; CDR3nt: TGTGCCAGCAGCTTAGCCTCTTATCAGCCCCAGCATTTT
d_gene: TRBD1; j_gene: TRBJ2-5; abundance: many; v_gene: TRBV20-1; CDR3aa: CSASPGQLQETQYF; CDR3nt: TGCAGTGCTAGCCCGGGACAGCTACAAGAGACCCAGTACTTC
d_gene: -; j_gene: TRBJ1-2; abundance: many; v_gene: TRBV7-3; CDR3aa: CASSLTPRYGYTF; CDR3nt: TGTGCCAGCAGCTTAACCCCCCGATATGGCTACACCTTC
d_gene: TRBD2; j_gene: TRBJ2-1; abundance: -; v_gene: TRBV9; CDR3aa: CASSVGLAGGLGNEQFF; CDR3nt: TGTGCCAGCAGCGTAGGGCTAGCGGGGGGGCTCGGCAATGAGCAGTTCTTC
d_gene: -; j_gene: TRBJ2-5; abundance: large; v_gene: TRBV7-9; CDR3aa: CASSLPQETQYF; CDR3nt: TGTGCCAGCAGCTTACCCCAAGAGACCCAGTACTTC
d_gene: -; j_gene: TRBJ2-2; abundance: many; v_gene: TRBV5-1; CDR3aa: CASSLGPYTGELFF; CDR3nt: TGCGCCAGCAGCTTGGGACCTTACACCGGGGAGCTGTTTTTT
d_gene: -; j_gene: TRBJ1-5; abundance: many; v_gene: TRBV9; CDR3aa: CASGGTGNQPQHF; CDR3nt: TGTGCCTCCGGGGGGACCGGCAATCAGCCCCAGCATTTT
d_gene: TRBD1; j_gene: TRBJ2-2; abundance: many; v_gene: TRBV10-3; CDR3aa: CAISVQGADTGELFF; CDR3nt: TGTGCCATCAGTGTGCAGGGGGCGGACACCGGGGAGCTGTTTTTT
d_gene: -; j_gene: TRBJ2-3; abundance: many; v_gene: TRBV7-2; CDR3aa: CATQGPGRTDTQYF; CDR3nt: TGTGCCACCCAGGGCCCGGGTCGCACAGATACGCAGTATTTT
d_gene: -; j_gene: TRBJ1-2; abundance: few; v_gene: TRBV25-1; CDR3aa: CASSELGVSNYGYTF; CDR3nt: TGTGCCAGCAGTGAATTGGGGGTTTCCAACTATGGCTACACCTTC
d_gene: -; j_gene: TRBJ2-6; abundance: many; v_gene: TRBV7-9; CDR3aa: CASSEAAGSGANVLTF; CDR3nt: TGTGCCAGCAGCGAGGCCGCTGGCTCTGGGGCCAACGTCCTGACTTTC
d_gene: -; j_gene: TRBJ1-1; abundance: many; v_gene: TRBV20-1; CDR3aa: CSAPTVGNTEAFF; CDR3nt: TGCAGTGCACCGACTGTAGGGAACACTGAAGCTTTCTTT
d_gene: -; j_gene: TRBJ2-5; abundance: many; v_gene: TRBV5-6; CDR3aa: CASSWRETQYF; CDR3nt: TGTGCCAGCAGCTGGAGGGAGACCCAGTACTTC